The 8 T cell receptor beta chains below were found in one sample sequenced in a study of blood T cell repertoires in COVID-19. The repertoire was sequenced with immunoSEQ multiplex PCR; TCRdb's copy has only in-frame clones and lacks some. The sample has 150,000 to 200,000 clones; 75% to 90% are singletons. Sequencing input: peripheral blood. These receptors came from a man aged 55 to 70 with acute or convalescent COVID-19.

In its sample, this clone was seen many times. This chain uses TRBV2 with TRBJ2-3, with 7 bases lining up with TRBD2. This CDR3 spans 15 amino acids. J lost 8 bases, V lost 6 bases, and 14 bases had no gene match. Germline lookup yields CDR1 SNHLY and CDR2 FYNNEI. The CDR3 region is CASRESWAGAGTQYF. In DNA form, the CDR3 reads TGTGCCAGCAGGGAATCCTGGGCGGGAGCAGGTACGCAGTATTTT.

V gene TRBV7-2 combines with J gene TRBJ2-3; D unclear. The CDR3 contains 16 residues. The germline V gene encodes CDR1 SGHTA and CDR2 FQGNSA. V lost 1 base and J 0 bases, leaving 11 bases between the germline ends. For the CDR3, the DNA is TGTGCCAGCAGCTTAGTGGCGCGGATAAGCACAGATACGCAGTATTTT. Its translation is CASSLVARISTDTQYF.

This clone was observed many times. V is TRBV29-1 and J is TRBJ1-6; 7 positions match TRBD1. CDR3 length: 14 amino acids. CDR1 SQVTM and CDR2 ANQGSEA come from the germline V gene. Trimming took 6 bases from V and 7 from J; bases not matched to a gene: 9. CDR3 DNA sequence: TGCAGCGTAGCAACAGGGGAGGTCAATTCACCCCTCCACTTT. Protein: CSVATGEVNSPLHF.

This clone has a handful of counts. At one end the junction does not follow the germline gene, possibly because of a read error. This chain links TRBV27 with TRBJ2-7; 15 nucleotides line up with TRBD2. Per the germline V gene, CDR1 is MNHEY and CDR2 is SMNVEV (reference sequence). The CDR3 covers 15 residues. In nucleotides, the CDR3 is TGTGCCAGCAGAAGACCGGGACTAGCGGGAGGCCCTCCCCACTTC. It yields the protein CASRRPGLAGGPPHF.

The CDR3 DNA reads as TGCGCCAGCAGCTTGGCCGGGCTAGCCCTCACAGATACGCAGTATTTT. It is translated as CASSLAGLALTDTQYF. The chain is built from TRBV5-1 and TRBJ2-3; a weak D match, TRBD2 (5 bases). From germline, CDR1 is SGHRS and CDR2 YFSETQ. V shed 0 bases and J shed 2 bases, with 13 bases lying between them. The length of the CDR3 is 16 residues.

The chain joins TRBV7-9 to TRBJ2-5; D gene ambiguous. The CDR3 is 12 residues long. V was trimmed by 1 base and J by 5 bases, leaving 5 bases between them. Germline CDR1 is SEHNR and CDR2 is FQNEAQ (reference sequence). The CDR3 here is CASSLVGETQYF. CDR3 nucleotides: TGTGCCAGCAGCTTAGTGGGCGAGACCCAGTACTTC. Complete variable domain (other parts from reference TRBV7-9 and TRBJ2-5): DTGVSQNPRHKITKRGQNVTFRCDPISEHNRLYWYRQTLGQGPEFLTYFQNEAQLEKSRLLSDRFSAERPKGSFSTLEIQRTEQGDSAMYLCASSLVGETQYFGPGTRLLVL.

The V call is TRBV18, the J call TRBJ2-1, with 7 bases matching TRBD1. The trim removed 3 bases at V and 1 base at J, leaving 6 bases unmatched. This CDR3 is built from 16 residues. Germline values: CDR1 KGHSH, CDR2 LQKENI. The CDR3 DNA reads TGTGCCAGCTCACCCCCCGGGACAGAATCCTACAATGAGCAGTTCTTC. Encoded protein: CASSPPGTESYNEQFF.

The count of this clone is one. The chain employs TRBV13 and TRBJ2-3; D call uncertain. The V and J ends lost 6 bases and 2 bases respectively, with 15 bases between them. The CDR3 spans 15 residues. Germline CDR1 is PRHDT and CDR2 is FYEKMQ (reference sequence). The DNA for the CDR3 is TGTGCCAGCAGAGCGCCGGTCTTTTCCACAGATACGCAGTATTTT. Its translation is CASRAPVFSTDTQYF.